This T cell receptor beta chain is from a study of blood T cell repertoires in COVID-19. The germline gives CDR1 SNHLY, CDR2 FYNNEI. The CDR3 has 12 amino acids. V gave up 4 bases and J gave up 5 bases, with 8 bases separating them. Data came from immunoSEQ multiplex PCR; TCRdb stores just in-frame clones and leaves some out. The table lists 130,000 or so clones, about 87% of them singletons. The rearrangement joins TRBV2 to TRBJ2-5, with D possibly matching TRBD1 (6 bases). Sequencing was done on a sample of peripheral blood. The TCR originated in a human donor with COVID-19, enrolled during active disease. The donor label of this sample is uncertain. The DNA of the CDR3 is TGTGCCAGCAGTGCCCAGGGGGAGACCCAGTACTTC. Translating gives CASSAQGETQYF.